This TCR beta chain was identified in a study of T cells in Graves' hyperthyroidism and ophthalmopathy. Notes on the study in general: The model's output predicted ophthalmopathy at a median of 6.5 months prior to onset. A 13 V-J signature model discriminated ophthalmopathy versus stable hyperthyroidism. Blood also showed most of the thyroid clonotypes that were expanded above 0.001.

This CDR3 is 15 amino acids long. Germline values: CDR1 SGHNT, CDR2 YYREEE (reference sequence). TCR beta CDR3 sequences were amplified from RNA transcripts. First-round RT-PCR of the TCR CDR3 relied on the HTBI primer set. TCRdb independently ran MiXCR on the multiplex PCR reads; one entry per CDR3 protein. This table holds some 600,000 distinct CDR3 sequences, about half found once. Points on this clonotype: Its antigen is unidentified. Its ends do not fully match the called genes, so a read error is possible.

When ophthalmopathy did not progress within 18 months, Graves' hyperthyroidism was considered stable. This TCR came from a woman aged 18-29 years with Graves' hyperthyroidism. Sequenced material: peripheral blood or thyroid tissue (not recorded which). This chain uses TRBV5-4 with TRBJ1-5; TRBD1 aligns across 9 bases. CDR3 in DNA: TGTGCCAGCAGCTTACAGGGGGCTGGCAATCAGCTCCAGCATTTT. This gives the protein CASSLQGAGNQLQHF.